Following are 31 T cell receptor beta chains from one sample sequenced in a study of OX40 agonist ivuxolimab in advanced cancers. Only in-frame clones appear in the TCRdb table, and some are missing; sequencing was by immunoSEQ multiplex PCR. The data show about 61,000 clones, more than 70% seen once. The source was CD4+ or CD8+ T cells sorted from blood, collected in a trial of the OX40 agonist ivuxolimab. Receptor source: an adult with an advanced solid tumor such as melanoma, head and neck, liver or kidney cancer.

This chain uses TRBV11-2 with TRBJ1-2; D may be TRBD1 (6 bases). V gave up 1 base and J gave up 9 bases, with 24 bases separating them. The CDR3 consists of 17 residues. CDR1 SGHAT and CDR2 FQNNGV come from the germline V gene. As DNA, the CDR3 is TGTGCCAGCAGCTTAGCTTTCAGGGGCCCAAGGGCAGTTAGCTACACCTTC. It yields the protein CASSLAFRGPRAVSYTF.

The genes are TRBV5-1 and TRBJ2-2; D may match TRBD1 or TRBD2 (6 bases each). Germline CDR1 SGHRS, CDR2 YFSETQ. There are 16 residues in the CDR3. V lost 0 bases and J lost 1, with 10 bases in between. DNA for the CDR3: TGCGCCAGCAGCTTGGCCGGAGGGGGGAACACCGGGGAGCTGTTTTTT. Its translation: CASSLAGGGNTGELFF. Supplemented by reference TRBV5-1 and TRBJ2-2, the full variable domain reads KAGVTQTPRYLIKTRGQQVTLSCSPISGHRSVSWYQQTPGQGLQFLFEYFSETQRNKGNFPGRFSGRQFSNSRSEMNVSTLELGDSALYLCASSLAGGGNTGELFFGEGSRLTVL.

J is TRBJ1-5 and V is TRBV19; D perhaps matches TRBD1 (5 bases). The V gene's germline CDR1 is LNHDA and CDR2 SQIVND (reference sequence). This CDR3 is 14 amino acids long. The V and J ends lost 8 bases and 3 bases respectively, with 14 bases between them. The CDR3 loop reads CASRLTVDNQPQHF. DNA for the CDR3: TGTGCCAGTCGGCTGACAGTAGACAATCAGCCCCAGCATTTT.

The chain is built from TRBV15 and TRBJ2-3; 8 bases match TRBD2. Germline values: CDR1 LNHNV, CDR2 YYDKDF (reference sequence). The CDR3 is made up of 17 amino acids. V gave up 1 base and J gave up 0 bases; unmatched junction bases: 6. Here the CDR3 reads CATSRGGLAGSTDTQYF. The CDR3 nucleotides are TGTGCCACCAGCAGAGGCGGATTAGCGGGAAGCACAGATACGCAGTATTTT.

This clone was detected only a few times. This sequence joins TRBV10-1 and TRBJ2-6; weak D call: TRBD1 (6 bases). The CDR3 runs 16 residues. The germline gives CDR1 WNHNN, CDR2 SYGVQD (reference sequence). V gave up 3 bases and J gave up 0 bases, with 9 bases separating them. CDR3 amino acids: CASSDGQHSGANVLTF. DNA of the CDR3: TGCGCCAGCAGTGATGGACAGCACTCTGGGGCCAACGTCCTGACTTTC.

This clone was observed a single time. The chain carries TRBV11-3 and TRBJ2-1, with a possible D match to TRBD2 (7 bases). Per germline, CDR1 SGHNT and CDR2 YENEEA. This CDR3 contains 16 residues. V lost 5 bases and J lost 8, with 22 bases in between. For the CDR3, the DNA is TGTGCCAGCAGCCTCCGTTTAGGGGGGGGTGACGATGAGCAGTTCTTC. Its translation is CASSLRLGGGDDEQFF.

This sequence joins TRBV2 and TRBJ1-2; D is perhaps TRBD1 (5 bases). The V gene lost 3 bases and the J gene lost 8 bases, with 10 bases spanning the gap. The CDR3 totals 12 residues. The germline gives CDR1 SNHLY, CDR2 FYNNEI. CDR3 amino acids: CASSDGGFGYTF. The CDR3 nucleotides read TGTGCCAGCAGTGATGGGGGATTCGGCTACACCTTC.

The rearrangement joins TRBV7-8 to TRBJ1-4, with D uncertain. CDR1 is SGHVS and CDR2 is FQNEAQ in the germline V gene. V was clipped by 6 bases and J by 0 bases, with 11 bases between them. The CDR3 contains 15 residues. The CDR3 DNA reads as TGTGCCAGCAGTCGGACGGTGGCAACTAATGAAAAACTGTTTTTT. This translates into CASSRTVATNEKLFF.

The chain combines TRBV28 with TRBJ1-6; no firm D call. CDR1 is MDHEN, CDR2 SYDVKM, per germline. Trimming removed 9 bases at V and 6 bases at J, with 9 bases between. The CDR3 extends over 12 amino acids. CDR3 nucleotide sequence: TGTGCCAGTTTGAGTGGTAATTCACCCCTCCACTTT. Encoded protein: CASLSGNSPLHF. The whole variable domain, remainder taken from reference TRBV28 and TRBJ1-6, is DVKVTQSSRYLVKRTGEKVFLECVQDMDHENMFWYRQDPGLGLRLIYFSYDVKMKEKGDIPEGYSVSREKKERFSLILESASTNQTSMYLCASLSGNSPLHFGNGTRLTVT.

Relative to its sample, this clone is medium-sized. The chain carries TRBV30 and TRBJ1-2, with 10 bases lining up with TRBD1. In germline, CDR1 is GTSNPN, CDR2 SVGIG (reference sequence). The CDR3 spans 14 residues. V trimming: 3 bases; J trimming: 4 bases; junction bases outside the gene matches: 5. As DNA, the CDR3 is TGTGCCTGGAGGCTGACAGGGGGCGTCTATGGCTACACCTTC. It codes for CAWRLTGGVYGYTF.

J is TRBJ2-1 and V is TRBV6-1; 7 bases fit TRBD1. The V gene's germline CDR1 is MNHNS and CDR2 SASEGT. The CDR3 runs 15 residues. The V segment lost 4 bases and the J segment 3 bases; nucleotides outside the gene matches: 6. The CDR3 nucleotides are TGTGCCAGCAGTGCTACAGGGGACAACTACAATGAGCAGTTCTTC. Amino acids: CASSATGDNYNEQFF.

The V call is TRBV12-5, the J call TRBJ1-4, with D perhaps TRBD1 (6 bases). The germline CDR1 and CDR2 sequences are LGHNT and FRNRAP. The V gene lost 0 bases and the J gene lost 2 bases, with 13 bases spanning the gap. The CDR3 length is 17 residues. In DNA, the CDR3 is TGTGCTAGTGGTTTGGTACCCCGGGACACCACTAATGAAAAACTGTTTTTT. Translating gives CASGLVPRDTTNEKLFF.

CDR3 DNA: TGCAGCGTTTCTGACAGGTTTGACACAGATACGCAGTATTTT. Its protein is CSVSDRFDTDTQYF. J is TRBJ2-3 and V is TRBV29-1; TRBD1 is a possible D gene (6 bases). CDR1 SQVTM and CDR2 ANQGSEA come from the germline V gene. With 5 bases removed from V and 2 bases from J, the gap between germline ends came to 14 bases. This CDR3 comprises 14 residues.

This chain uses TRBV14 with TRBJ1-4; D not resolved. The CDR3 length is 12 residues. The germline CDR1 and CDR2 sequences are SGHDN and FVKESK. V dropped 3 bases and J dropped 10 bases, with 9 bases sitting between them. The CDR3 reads CASSHTWGKLFF. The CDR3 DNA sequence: TGTGCCAGCAGCCACACATGGGGAAAACTGTTTTTT.

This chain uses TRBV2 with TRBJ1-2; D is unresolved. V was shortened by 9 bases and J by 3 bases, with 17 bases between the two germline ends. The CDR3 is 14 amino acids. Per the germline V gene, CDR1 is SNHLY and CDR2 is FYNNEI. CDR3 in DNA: TGTGCCAGTACGGAGCGTTTTTTGGACTATGGCTACACCTTC. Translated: CASTERFLDYGYTF.

CDR3 sequence reads: CASSLTPMAYEQYF. In DNA, the CDR3 is TGTGCCAGCAGCTTGACCCCCATGGCCTACGAGCAGTACTTC. J is TRBJ2-7 and V is TRBV5-6; D is ambiguous. This CDR3 has 14 amino acids. Trimming took off 1 base at V and 2 bases at J, with 10 bases between the two ends. CDR1 and CDR2 from the germline V gene are SGHDT and YYEEEE.

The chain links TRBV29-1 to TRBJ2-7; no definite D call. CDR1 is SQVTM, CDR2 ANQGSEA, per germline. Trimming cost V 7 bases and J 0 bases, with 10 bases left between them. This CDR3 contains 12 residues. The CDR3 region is CSATGDSYEQYF. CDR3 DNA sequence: TGCAGCGCCACGGGCGACTCCTACGAGCAGTACTTC.

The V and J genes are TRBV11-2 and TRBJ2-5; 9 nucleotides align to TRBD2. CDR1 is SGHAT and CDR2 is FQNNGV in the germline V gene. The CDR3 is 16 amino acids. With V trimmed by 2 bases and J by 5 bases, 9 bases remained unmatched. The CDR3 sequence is CASSLQLAGLRETQYF. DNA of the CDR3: TGTGCCAGCAGCTTACAGCTAGCGGGACTGAGGGAGACCCAGTACTTC.

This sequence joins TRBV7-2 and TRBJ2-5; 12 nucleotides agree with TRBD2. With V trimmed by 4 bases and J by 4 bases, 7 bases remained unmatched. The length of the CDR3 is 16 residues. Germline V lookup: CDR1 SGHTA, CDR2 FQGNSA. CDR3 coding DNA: TGTGCCAGCAGCTCGGGAGGACTAGCGGGAAGAGAGACCCAGTACTTC. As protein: CASSSGGLAGRETQYF.

CDR3 coding DNA: TGTGCCAGCAGTGAACTCGGGGCAGGGGCAGATACGCAGTATTTT. It specifies CASSELGAGADTQYF. The chain couples TRBV2 to TRBJ2-3; tentatively, D is TRBD1 (6 bases). The CDR3 consists of 15 residues. V lost 2 bases to trimming and J lost 4 bases, with 13 bases between them. Germline CDR1 is SNHLY and CDR2 is FYNNEI.

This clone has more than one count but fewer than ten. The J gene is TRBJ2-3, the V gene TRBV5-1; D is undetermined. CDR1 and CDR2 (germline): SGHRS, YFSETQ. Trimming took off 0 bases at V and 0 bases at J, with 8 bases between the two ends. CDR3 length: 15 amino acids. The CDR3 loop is CASSLAGRSTDTQYF. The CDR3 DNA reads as TGCGCCAGCAGCTTGGCGGGTCGAAGCACAGATACGCAGTATTTT.

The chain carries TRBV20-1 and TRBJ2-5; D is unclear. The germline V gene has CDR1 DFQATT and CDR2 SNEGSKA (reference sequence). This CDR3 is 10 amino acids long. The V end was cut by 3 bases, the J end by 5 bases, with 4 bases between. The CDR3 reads CSASQETQYF. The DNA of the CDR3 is TGCAGTGCTAGTCAGGAGACCCAGTACTTC.

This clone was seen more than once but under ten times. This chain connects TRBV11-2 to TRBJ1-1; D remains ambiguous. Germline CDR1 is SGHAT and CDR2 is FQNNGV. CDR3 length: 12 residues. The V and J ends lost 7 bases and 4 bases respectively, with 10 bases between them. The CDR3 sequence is CASTVLSTEAFF. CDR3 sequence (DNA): TGTGCCAGCACGGTCCTTTCCACTGAAGCTTTCTTT.

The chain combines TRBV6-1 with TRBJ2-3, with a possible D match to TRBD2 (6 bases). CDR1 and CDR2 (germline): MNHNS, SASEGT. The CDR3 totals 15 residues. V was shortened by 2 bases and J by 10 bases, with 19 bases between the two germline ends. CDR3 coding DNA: TGTGCCAGCAGTGAAAGCCCCGGGACTCTCATAGCGCAGTATTTT. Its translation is CASSESPGTLIAQYF.

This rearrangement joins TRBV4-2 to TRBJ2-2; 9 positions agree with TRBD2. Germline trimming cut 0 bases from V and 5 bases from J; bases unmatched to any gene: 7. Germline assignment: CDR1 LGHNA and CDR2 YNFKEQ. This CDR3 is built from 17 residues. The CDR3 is CASSQETRAGGTGELFF. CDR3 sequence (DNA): TGTGCCAGCAGCCAAGAGACAAGGGCGGGAGGGACCGGGGAGCTGTTTTTT.

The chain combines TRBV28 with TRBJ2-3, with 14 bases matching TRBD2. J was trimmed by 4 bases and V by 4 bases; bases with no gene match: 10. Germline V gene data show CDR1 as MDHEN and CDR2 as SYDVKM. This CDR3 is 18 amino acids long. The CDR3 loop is CASSSPTSGRAGADTQYF. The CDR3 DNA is TGTGCCAGCAGTTCCCCGACTAGCGGGAGGGCCGGAGCAGATACGCAGTATTTT.

CDR3 bases: TGTGCCAGCAGCCCACGACAGGGCCTAGCGGGAGCCACCTACGAGCAGTACTTC. This gives the protein CASSPRQGLAGATYEQYF. The chain is built from TRBV7-6 and TRBJ2-7; 10 bases map to TRBD2. The CDR3 is made up of 18 amino acids. Germline V gives CDR1 SGHVS, CDR2 FNYEAQ. The ends lost 5 bases at V and 2 bases at J; junction bases unmatched: 15. Together with reference TRBV7-6 and TRBJ2-7, the CDR3 gives the full variable domain: GAGVSQSPRYKVTKRGQDVALRCDPISGHVSLYWYRQALGQGPEFLTYFNYEAQQDKSGLPNDRFSAERPEGSISTLTIQRTEQRDSAMYRCASSPRQGLAGATYEQYFGPGTRLTVT.

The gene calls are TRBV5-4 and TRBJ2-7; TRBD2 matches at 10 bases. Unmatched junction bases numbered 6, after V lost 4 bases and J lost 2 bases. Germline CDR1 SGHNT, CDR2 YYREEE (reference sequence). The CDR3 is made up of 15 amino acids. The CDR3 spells CASSGTAGGPYEQYF. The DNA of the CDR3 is TGTGCCAGCAGCGGAACAGCGGGAGGGCCCTACGAGCAGTACTTC.

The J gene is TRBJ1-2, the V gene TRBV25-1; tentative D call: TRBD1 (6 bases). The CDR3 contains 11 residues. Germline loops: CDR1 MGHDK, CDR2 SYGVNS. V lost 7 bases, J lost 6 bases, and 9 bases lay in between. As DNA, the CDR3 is TGTGCCAGCACGGGGGCGGATGGCTACACCTTC. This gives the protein CASTGADGYTF.

The CDR3 reads CASSYRTDYYGYTF. CDR3 bases: TGTGCCAGCAGCTACCGAACAGATTACTATGGCTACACCTTC. The chain recombines TRBV11-2 with TRBJ1-2; D is unresolved. V dropped 4 bases and J dropped 3 bases, with 12 bases sitting between them. CDR1 and CDR2 from the germline V gene are SGHAT and FQNNGV. This CDR3 has 14 residues.

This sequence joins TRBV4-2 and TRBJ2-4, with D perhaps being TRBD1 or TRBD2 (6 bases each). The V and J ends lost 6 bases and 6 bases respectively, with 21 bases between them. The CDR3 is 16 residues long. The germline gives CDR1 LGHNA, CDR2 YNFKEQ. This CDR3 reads CASSSGGGDRGNIQYF. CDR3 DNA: TGTGCCAGCAGTAGTGGAGGGGGAGACAGAGGAAACATTCAGTACTTC.